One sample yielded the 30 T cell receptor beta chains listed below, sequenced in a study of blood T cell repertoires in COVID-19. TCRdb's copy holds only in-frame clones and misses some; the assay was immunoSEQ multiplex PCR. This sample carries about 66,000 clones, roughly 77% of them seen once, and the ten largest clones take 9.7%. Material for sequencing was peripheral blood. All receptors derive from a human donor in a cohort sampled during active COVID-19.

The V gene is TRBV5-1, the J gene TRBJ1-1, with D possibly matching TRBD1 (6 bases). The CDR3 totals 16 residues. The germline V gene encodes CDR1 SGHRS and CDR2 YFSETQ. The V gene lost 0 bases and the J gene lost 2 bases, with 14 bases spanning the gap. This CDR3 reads CASSLAGRTANTEAFF. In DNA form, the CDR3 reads TGCGCCAGCAGCTTGGCCGGTAGGACAGCTAACACTGAAGCTTTCTTT.

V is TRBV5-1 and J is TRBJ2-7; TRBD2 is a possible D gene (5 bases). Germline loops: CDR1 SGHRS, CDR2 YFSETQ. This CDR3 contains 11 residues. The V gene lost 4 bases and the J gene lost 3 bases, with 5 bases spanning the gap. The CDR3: CASSGGYEQYF. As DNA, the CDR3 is TGCGCCAGCAGCGGAGGCTACGAGCAGTACTTC.

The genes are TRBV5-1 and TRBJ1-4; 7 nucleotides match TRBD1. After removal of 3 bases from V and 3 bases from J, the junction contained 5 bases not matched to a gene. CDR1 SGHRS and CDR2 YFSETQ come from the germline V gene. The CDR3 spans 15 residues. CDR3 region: CASSSGTVANEKLFF. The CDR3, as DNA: TGCGCCAGCAGCTCAGGGACAGTCGCTAATGAAAAACTGTTTTTT.

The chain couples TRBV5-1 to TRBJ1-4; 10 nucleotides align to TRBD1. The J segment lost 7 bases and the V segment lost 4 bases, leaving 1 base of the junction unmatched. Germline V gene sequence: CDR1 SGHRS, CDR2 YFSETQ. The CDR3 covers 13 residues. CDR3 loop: CASSRTGGEKLFF. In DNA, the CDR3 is TGCGCCAGCAGCAGGACAGGGGGTGAAAAACTGTTTTTT.

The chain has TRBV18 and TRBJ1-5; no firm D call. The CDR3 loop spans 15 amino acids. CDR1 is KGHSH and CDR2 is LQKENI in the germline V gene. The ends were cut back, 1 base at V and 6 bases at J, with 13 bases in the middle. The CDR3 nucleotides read TGTGCCAGCTCACCACTTTCTCTAGCGGGTCAGCCCCAGCATTTT. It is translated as CASSPLSLAGQPQHF.

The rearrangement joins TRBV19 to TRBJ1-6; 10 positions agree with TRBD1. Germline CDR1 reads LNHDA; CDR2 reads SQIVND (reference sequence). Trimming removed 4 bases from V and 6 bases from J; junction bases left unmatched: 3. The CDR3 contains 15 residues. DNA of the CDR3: TGTGCCAGTAGTACGACAGGGGGCCTTAATTCACCCCTCCACTTT. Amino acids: CASSTTGGLNSPLHF. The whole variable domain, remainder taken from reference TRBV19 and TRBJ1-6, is DGGITQSPKYLFRKEGQNVTLSCEQNLNHDAMYWYRQDPGQGLRLIYYSQIVNDFQKGDIAEGYSVSREKKESFPLTVTSAQKNPTAFYLCASSTTGGLNSPLHFGNGTRLTVT.

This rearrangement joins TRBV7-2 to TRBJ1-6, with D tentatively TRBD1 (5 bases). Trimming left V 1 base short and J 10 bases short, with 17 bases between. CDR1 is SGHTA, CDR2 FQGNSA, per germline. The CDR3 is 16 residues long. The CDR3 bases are TGTGCCAGCAGCTTAGGGGTGGCAGGGTTCGAATCACCCCTCCACTTT. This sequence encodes CASSLGVAGFESPLHF.

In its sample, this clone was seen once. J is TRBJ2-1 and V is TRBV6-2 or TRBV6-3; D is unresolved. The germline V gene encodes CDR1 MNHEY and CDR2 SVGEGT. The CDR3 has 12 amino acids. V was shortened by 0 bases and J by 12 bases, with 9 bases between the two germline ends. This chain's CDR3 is CASSYSGTGQFF. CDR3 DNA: TGTGCCAGCAGTTACTCTGGTACTGGGCAGTTCTTC.

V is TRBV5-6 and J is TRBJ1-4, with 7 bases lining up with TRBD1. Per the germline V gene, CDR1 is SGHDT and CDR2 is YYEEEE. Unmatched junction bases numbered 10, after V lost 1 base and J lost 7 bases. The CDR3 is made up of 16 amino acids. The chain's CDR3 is CASSLLRDREGEKLFF. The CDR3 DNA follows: TGTGCCAGCAGCTTGTTACGCGACAGGGAAGGTGAAAAACTGTTTTTT.

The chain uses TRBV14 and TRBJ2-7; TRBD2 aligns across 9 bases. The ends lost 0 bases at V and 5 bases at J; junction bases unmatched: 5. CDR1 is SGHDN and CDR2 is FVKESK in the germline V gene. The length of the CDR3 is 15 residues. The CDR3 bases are TGTGCCAGCAGCCAAGACGGCGGGAGGGGCCACGAGCAGTACTTC. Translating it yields CASSQDGGRGHEQYF.

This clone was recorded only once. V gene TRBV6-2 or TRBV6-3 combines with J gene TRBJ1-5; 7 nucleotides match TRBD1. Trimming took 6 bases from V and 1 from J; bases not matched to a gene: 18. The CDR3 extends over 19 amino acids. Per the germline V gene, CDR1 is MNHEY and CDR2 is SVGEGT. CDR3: CASSWGQRNSVRSNQPQHF. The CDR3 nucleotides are TGTGCCAGCAGCTGGGGACAGAGAAATTCGGTTAGGAGCAATCAGCCCCAGCATTTT.

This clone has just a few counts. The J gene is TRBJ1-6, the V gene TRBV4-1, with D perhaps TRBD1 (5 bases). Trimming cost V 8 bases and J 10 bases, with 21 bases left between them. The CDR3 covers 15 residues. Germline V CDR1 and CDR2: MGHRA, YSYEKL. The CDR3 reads CASGRRGRLDSPLHF. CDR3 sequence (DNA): TGCGCCAGCGGGCGGAGGGGTAGGTTGGACTCACCCCTCCACTTT.

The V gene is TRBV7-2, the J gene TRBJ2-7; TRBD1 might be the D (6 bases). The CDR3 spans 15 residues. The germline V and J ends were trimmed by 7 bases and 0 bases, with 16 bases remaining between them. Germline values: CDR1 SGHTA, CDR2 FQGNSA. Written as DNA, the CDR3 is TGTGCCAGCAAAATGTCAGGGGCGAGCTCCTACGAGCAGTACTTC. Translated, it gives CASKMSGASSYEQYF. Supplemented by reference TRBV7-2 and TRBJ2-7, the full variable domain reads GAGVSQSPSNKVTEKGKDVELRCDPISGHTALYWYRQSLGQGLEFLIYFQGNSAPDKSGLPSDRFSAERTGGSVSTLTIQRTQQEDSAVYLCASKMSGASSYEQYFGPGTRLTVT.

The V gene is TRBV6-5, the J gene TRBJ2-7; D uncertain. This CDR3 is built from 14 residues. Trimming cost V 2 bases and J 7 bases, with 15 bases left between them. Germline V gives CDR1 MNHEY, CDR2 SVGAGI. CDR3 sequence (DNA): TGTGCCAGCAGTTACGGCCGGCGGCCTAGGGAGCAGTACTTC. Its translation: CASSYGRRPREQYF.

The CDR3 coding sequence is TGTGCCATCAGACTAGGGGGAAACACCGGGGAGCTGTTTTTT. Translated: CAIRLGGNTGELFF. The chain combines TRBV10-3 with TRBJ2-2; D is perhaps TRBD1 (6 bases). V lost 6 bases, J lost 2 bases, and 10 bases lay in between. This CDR3 spans 14 amino acids. The germline CDR1 and CDR2 sequences are ENHRY and SYGVKD.

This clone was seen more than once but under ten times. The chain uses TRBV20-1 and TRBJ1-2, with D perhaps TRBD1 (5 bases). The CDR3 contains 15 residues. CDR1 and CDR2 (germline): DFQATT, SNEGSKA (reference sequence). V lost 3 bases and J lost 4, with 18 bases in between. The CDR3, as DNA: TGCAGTGCTAGTGGTTCTGATTGGGGCAGCTATGGCTACACCTTC. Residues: CSASGSDWGSYGYTF.

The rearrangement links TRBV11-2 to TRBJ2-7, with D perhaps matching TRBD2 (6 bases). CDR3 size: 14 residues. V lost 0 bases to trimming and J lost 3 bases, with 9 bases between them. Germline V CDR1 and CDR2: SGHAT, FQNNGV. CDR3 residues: CASSLEASDYEQYF. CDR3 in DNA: TGTGCCAGCAGCTTAGAGGCTAGCGACTACGAGCAGTACTTC.

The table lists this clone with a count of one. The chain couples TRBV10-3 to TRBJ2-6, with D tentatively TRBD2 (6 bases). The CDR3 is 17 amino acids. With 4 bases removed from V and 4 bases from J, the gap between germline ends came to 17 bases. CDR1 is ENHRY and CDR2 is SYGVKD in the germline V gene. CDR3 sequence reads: CAISGRGSGIGANVLTF. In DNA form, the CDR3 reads TGTGCCATCAGTGGGCGGGGCAGCGGTATCGGGGCCAACGTCCTGACTTTC.

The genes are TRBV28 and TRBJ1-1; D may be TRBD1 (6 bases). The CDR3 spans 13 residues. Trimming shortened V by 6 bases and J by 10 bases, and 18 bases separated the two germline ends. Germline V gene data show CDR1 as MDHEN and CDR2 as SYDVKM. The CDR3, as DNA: TGTGCCAGCAGCCCAGGGGCCGAAGGAGGAGCTTTCTTT. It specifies CASSPGAEGGAFF.

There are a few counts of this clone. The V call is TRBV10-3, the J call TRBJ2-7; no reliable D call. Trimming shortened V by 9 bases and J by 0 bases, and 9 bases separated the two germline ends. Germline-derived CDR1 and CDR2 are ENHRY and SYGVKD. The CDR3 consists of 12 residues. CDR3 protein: CAIKNSSYEQYF. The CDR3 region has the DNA TGTGCCATTAAGAACAGCTCCTACGAGCAGTACTTC.

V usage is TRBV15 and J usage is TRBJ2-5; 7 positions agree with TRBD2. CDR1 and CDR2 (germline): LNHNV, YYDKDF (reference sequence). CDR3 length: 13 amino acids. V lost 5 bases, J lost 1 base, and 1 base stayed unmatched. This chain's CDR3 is CATSSGGQETQYF. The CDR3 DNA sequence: TGTGCCACCAGCTCGGGGGGCCAAGAGACCCAGTACTTC.

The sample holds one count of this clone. The CDR3 is CASAGVRETQYF. The CDR3 region has the DNA TGTGCCAGCGCCGGGGTTAGAGAGACCCAGTACTTC. This rearrangement joins TRBV7-2 to TRBJ2-5; possible D gene TRBD2, 5 bases. CDR1 is SGHTA and CDR2 is FQGNSA in the germline V gene. The CDR3 is made up of 12 amino acids. V shed 8 bases and J shed 4 bases, with 11 bases lying between them.

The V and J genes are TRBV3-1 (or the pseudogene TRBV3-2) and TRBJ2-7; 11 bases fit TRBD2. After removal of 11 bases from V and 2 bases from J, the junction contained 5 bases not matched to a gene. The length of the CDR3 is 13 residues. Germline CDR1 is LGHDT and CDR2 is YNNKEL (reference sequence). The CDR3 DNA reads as TGTGCCCCTAAGGGACTAGCGGCCTACGAGCAGTACTTC. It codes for CAPKGLAAYEQYF.

CDR3 nucleotide sequence: TGTGCCAGCAGCGGGGTAGCGGGAGGTCATGAGCAGTTCTTC. Translation gives CASSGVAGGHEQFF. The rearrangement joins TRBV5-8 to TRBJ2-1; 10 positions agree with TRBD2. Germline-derived CDR1 and CDR2 are SGHTS and YDEGEE. This CDR3 comprises 14 residues. V lost 4 bases to trimming and J lost 8 bases; unmatched junction nucleotides: 6.

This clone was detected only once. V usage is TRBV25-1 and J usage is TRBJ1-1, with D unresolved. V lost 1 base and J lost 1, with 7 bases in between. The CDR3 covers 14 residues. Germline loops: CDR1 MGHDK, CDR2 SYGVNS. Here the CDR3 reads CASSESWQNTEAFF. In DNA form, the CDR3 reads TGTGCCAGCAGTGAATCCTGGCAGAACACTGAAGCTTTCTTT. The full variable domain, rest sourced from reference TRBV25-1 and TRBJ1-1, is EADIYQTPRYLVIGTGKKITLECSQTMGHDKMYWYQQDPGMELHLIHYSYGVNSTEKGDLSSESTVSRIRTEHFPLTLESARPSHTSQYLCASSESWQNTEAFFGQGTRLTVV.

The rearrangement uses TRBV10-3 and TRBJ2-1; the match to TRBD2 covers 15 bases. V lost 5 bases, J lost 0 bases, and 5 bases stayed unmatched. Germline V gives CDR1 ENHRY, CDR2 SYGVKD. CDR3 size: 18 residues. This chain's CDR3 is CAISTGTSGRSSYNEQFF. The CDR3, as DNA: TGTGCCATCAGTACCGGGACTAGCGGGAGGAGCTCCTACAATGAGCAGTTCTTC.

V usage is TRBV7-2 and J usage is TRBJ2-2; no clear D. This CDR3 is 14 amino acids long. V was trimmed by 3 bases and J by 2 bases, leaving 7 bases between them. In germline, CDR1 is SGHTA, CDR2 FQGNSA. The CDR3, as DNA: TGTGCCAGCAGCTTTGCGAGAAACACCGGGGAGCTGTTTTTT. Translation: CASSFARNTGELFF.

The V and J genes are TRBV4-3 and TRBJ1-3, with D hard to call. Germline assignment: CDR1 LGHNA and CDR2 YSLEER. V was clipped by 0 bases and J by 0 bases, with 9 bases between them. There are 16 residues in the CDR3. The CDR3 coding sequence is TGCGCCAGCAGCCAAGATGCCGACTCCTCTGGAAACACCATATATTTT. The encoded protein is CASSQDADSSGNTIYF.

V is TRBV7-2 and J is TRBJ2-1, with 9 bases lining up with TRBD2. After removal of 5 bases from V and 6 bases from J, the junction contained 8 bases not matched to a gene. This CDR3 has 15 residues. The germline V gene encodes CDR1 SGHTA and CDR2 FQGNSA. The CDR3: CASSVTGTSFNEQFF. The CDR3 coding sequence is TGTGCCAGCAGCGTCACCGGGACTAGCTTCAATGAGCAGTTCTTC.

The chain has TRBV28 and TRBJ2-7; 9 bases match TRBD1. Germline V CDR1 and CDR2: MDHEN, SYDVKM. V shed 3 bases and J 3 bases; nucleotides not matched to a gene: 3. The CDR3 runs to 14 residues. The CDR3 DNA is TGTGCCAGCAGTTTCAGGACAGGGGACTACGAGCAGTACTTC. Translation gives CASSFRTGDYEQYF.